Included here is one T cell receptor beta chain sequence, with context. This record comes from a study of cytomegalovirus exposure and HLA in healthy donors. Whole-study context: Within the Caucasian-associated ancestry cluster were roughly 82% of the approximately 390 genotyped donors.

The PCR was carried out with 60 Vbeta primers and 13 Jbeta primers. The table came from immunoSEQ multiplex PCR; TCRdb's copy has only in-frame clones and leaves some out. Among over 100,000 clones listed, 70% were seen once. Sequencing used PBMCs. The clonotype originates from a man aged 25 to 40 in good health and CMV-seropositive.

CDR3 bases: TGTGCCATCAGTGAGTCATCGGATACGCAGTATTTT. This codes for CAISESSDTQYF. The chain recombines TRBV10-3 with TRBJ2-3; D is ambiguous. Germline-derived CDR1 and CDR2 are ENHRY and SYGVKD. V lost 0 bases and J lost 6, with 4 bases in between. The CDR3 spans 12 residues.